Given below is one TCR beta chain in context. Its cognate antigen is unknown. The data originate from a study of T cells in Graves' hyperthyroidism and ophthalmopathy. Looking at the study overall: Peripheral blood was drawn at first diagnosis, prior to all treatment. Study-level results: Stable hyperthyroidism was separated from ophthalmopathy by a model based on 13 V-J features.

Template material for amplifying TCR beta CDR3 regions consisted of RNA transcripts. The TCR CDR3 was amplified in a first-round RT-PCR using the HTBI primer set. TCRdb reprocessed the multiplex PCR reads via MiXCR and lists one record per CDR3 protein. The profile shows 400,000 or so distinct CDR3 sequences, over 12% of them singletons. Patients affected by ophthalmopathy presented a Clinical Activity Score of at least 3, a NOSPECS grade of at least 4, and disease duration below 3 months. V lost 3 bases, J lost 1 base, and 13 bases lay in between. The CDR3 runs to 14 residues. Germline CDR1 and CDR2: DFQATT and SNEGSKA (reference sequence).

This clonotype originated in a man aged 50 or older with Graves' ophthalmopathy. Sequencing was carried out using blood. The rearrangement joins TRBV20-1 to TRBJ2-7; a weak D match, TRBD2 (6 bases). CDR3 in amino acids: CSASSSGPSYEQYF. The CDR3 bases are TGCAGTGCTAGTTCAAGCGGGCCGTCCTACGAGCAGTACTTC.